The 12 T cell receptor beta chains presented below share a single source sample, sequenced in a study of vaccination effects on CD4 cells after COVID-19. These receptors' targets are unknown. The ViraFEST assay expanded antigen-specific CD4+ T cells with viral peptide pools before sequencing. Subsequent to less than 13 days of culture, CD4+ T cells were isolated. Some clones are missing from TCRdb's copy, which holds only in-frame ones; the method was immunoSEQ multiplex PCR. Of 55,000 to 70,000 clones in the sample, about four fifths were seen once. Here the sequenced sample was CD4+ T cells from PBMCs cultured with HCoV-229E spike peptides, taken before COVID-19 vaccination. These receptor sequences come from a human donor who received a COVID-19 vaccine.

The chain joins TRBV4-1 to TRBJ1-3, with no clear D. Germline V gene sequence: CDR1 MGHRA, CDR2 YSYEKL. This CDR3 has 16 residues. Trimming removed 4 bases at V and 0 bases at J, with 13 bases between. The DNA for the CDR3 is TGCGCCAGCAGCCCGAGGGAGGTGCTCTCTGGAAACACCATATATTTT. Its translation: CASSPREVLSGNTIYF.

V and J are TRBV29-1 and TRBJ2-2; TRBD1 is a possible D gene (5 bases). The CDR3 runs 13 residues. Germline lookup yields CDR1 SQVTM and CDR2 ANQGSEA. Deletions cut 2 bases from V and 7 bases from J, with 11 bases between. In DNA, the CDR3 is TGCAGCGTTGAAAGATATAGGGGCGGGGAGCTGTTTTTT. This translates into CSVERYRGGELFF.

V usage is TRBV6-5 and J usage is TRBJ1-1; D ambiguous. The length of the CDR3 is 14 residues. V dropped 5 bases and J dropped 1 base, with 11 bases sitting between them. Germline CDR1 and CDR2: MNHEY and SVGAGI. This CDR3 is CASSTRVTNTEAFF. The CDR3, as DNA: TGTGCCAGCAGTACCCGGGTCACGAACACTGAAGCTTTCTTT.

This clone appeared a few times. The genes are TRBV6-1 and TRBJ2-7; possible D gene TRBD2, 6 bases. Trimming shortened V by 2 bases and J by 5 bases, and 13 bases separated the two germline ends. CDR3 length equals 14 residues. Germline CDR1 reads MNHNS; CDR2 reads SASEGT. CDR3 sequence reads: CASSEIGGKDEQYV. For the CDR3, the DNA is TGTGCCAGCAGTGAAATCGGGGGAAAGGACGAGCAGTACGTC.

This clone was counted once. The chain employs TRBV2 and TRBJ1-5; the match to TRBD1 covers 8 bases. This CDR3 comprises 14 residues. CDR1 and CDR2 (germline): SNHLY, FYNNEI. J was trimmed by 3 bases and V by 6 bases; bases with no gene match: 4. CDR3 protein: CASSRTGNNQPQHF. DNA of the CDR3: TGTGCCAGCAGCAGGACAGGGAACAATCAGCCCCAGCATTTT.

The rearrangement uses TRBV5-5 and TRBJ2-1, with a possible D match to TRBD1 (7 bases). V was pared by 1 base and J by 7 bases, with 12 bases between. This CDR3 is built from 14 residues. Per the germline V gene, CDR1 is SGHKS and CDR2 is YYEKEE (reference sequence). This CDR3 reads CASSLISGGNEQFF. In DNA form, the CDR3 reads TGTGCCAGCAGCTTGATATCAGGGGGGAATGAGCAGTTCTTC.

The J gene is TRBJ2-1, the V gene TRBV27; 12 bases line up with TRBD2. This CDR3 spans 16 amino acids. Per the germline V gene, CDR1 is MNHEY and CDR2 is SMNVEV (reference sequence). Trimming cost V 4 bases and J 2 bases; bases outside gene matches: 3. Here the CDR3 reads CASSSLAGGPYNEQFF. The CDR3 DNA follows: TGTGCCAGCAGTTCTCTAGCGGGGGGGCCCTACAATGAGCAGTTCTTC.

The CDR3 reads CASSSGGDYSPLHF. The CDR3 region has the DNA TGTGCCAGCAGTTCAGGGGGCGATTATTCACCCCTCCACTTT. J is TRBJ1-6 and V is TRBV28; TRBD1 agrees at 8 bases. V shed 4 bases, J shed 8 bases, and the junction held 4 bases outside the gene matches. The CDR3 covers 14 residues. CDR1 and CDR2 from the germline V gene are MDHEN and SYDVKM.

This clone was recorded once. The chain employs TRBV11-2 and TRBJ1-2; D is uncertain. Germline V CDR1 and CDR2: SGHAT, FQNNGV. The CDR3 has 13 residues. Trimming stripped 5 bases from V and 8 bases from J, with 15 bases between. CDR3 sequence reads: CASSPKPEFGYTF. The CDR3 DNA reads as TGTGCCAGCAGCCCGAAGCCGGAATTCGGCTACACCTTC.

The CDR3 nucleotides read TGTGCCAGCAGTGACTTGGAGGGGCCCACAGATACGCAGTATTTT. Protein: CASSDLEGPTDTQYF. The V gene is TRBV6-4, the J gene TRBJ2-3, with D perhaps TRBD2 (6 bases). Germline V lookup: CDR1 MRHNA, CDR2 SNTAGT. V lost 1 base to trimming and J lost 2 bases, with 10 bases between them. The CDR3 runs to 15 residues.

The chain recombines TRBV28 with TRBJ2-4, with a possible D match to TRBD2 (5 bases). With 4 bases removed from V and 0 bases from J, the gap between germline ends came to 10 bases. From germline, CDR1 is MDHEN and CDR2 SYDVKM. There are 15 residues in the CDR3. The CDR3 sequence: CASSSGGLAKNIQYF. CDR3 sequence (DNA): TGTGCCAGCAGTTCCGGAGGATTAGCCAAAAACATTCAGTACTTC.

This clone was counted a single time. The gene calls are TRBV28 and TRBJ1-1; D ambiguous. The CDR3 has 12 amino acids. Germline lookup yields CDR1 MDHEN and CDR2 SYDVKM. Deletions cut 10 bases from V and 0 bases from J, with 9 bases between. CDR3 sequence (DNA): TGTGCCATATCCTCGTTGAACACTGAAGCTTTCTTT. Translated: CAISSLNTEAFF.